This T cell receptor (beta chain) comes out of a study of blood T cell repertoires in COVID-19. Study as a whole: Acute and convalescent COVID-19 samples came from the United States, Italy and Spain. PBMCs, B-cell-depleted T cells, or T cells were the source of the cDNA or gDNA that made up the material.

Trimming left V 6 bases short and J 1 base short, with 8 bases between. The CDR3 extends over 12 amino acids. Germline V gene sequence: CDR1 SQVTM, CDR2 ANQGSEA. Per the original methods: By means of reference gene primer amplification, nucleated cell counts were estimated. Here immunoSEQ multiplex PCR was the method, and the copy in TCRdb shows in-frame clones only, minus some. From that table come the V and J calls and clone size; the DNA was used to work out D and trimming. The sample has around 220,000 clones, 70% to 90% seen once; the top ten hold about 9.4%. About this clone itself: Other DNA sequences in the same sample also yield this CDR3.

The receptor was derived from a woman older than 75 with acute or convalescent COVID-19. The specimen was peripheral blood. The chain employs TRBV29-1 and TRBJ2-3; D is perhaps TRBD2 (6 bases). The CDR3 here is CSVGTGTDTQYF. The CDR3 coding sequence is TGCAGCGTCGGGACTGGCACAGATACGCAGTATTTT.